One and the same sample provided the 5 T cell receptor beta chains below, sequenced in a study of T cells in Graves' hyperthyroidism and ophthalmopathy. TCR beta CDR3 regions were amplified from RNA. Using the HTBI primer set, a first-round RT-PCR was run on the TCR CDR3. Using its own MiXCR run on the multiplex PCR reads, TCRdb lists one record per CDR3 protein. The sample holds approximately 720,000 distinct CDR3 sequences, around 20% seen once. The material sequenced was blood. Source of these receptors: a woman aged 45-60 years with Graves' hyperthyroidism that later progressed to Graves' ophthalmopathy.

The chain joins TRBV5-1 to TRBJ2-6, with D maybe TRBD1 (6 bases). Trimming took 5 bases from V and 1 from J, leaving 16 bases between them. CDR3 length: 17 amino acids. CDR1 is SGHRS, CDR2 YFSETQ, per germline. CDR3 bases: TGCGCCAGCAGTCAGGAACAGGGCCTATCTGGGGCCAACGTCCTGACTTTC. Its translation is CASSQEQGLSGANVLTF.

This clonotype came up many times. The V and J genes are TRBV3-1 and TRBJ2-2; D might be TRBD2 (6 bases). Germline assignment: CDR1 LGHDT and CDR2 YNNKEL (reference sequence). Trimming removed 3 bases at V and 5 bases at J, with 7 bases between. The CDR3 is 13 residues long. The chain's CDR3 is CASSHGGTGELFF. The CDR3 region has the DNA TGTGCCAGCAGCCATGGGGGGACCGGGGAGCTGTTTTTT.

The chain recombines TRBV5-1 with TRBJ2-5, with D tentatively TRBD2 (6 bases). Germline loops: CDR1 SGHRS, CDR2 YFSETQ. The CDR3 runs to 15 residues. V dropped 4 bases and J dropped 5 bases, with 18 bases sitting between them. This CDR3 reads CASSQQAGRLETQYF. The CDR3 DNA sequence: TGCGCCAGCAGCCAACAGGCAGGGAGGTTGGAGACCCAGTACTTC.

This clonotype was found many times. The chain employs TRBV3-1 and TRBJ1-1; D remains unclear. V lost 0 bases to trimming and J lost 5 bases, with 7 bases between them. Germline V gene data show CDR1 as LGHDT and CDR2 as YNNKEL (reference sequence). The CDR3 loop spans 13 amino acids. CDR3 region: CASSQDSETEAFF. DNA of the CDR3: TGTGCCAGCAGCCAAGATTCCGAGACTGAAGCTTTCTTT.

The V call is TRBV6-1, the J call TRBJ2-2; tentative D call: TRBD2 (6 bases). The CDR3 is 16 residues long. In germline, CDR1 is MNHNS, CDR2 SASEGT. V was clipped by 6 bases and J by 4 bases, with 18 bases between them. The CDR3 DNA sequence: TGTGCCAGCAGGCCGACCCGGGACTCCAGCACCGGGGAGCTGTTTTTT. It is translated as CASRPTRDSSTGELFF.